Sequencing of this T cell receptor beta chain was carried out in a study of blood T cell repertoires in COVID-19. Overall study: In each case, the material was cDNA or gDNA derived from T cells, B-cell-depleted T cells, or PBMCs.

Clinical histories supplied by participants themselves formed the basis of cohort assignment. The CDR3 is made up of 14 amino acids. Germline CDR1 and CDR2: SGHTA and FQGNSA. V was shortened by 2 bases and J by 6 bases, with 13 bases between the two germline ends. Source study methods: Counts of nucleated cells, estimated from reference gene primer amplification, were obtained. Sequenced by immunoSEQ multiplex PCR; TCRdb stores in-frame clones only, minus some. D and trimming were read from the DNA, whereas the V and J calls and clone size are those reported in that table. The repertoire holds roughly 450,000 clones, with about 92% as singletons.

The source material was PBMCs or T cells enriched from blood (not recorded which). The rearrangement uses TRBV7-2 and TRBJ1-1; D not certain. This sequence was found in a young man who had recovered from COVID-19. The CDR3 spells CASSLLGGGSEAFF. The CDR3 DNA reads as TGTGCCAGCAGCTTATTAGGCGGAGGTTCTGAAGCTTTCTTT.